Listed below are T cell receptor beta chains from one sample, sequenced in a study of graft-versus-host responses after intestinal transplantation. Measured with immunoSEQ multiplex PCR; TCRdb has only the in-frame clones, and not every one. Counted here are about 37,000 clones, roughly nine tenths occurring once; the ten biggest clones make up roughly 18%. The source material was ileum tissue, sampled around seven months after intestinal transplant. These TCRs come from a human patient who received an intestinal transplant, so some T cells may come from the graft donor. Each CDR3 is given with its conserved first and last residue. A D gene is named only where the DNA matches it firmly. Size tells how often a clone was seen (once, few, many) or the class of an expanded clone, and some rows leave it out.

j_call | d_call | v_call | clone_size | cdr3_nt | cdr3_aa
TRBJ2-3 | . | TRBV15 | . | TGTGCCACCAGCAGACAAGGAGGTCTCACAGATACGCAGTATTTT | CATSRQGGLTDTQYF
TRBJ2-1 | . | TRBV13 | . | TGTGCCAGCAGCTTAGCGGCGGGGTGGTCCTACAATGAGCAGTTCTTC | CASSLAAGWSYNEQFF
TRBJ2-1 | . | TRBV7-7 | few | TGTGCCAGCAGTTTGTCGGTTTTCTCCTACAATGAGCAGTTCTTC | CASSLSVFSYNEQFF
TRBJ2-1 | . | TRBV9 | . | TGTGCCAGCAGCGTAGAGGGCAGGGGTCATTACAATGAGCAGTTCTTC | CASSVEGRGHYNEQFF
TRBJ2-7 | . | TRBV6-5 | . | TGTGCCAGCAGTCCTAATCCGAGGGTAGGCTACGAGCAGTACTTC | CASSPNPRVGYEQYF
TRBJ2-2 | . | TRBV4-2 | . | TGTGCCAGCAGCCAAGAAGTCGCTTCGAACACCGGGGAGCTGTTTTTT | CASSQEVASNTGELFF
TRBJ2-1 | . | TRBV6-5 | few | TGTGCCAGCACTGGCGGGTCGAACTCCTACAATGAGCAGTTCTTC | CASTGGSNSYNEQFF
TRBJ2-3 | TRBD2 | TRBV6-1 | . | TGTGCCAGCAGTGAAGGTATTAGCGGGGGTACAGATACGCAGTATTTT | CASSEGISGGTDTQYF
TRBJ2-1 | TRBD2 | TRBV7-7 | . | TGTGCTAGCAGCTTACCTATGGAAGCCGGGACTAGCGGGAGAGGGAGCTACAATGAGCAGTTCTTC | CASSLPMEAGTSGRGSYNEQFF
TRBJ1-2 | . | TRBV5-5 | . | TGTGCCAGCAGCTTGAGCGGCCGGGGGGGCTACACCTTC | CASSLSGRGGYTF
TRBJ2-1 | . | TRBV27 | . | TGTGCCAGCAGGTCACTAGCTAATGAGCAGTTCTTC | CASRSLANEQFF